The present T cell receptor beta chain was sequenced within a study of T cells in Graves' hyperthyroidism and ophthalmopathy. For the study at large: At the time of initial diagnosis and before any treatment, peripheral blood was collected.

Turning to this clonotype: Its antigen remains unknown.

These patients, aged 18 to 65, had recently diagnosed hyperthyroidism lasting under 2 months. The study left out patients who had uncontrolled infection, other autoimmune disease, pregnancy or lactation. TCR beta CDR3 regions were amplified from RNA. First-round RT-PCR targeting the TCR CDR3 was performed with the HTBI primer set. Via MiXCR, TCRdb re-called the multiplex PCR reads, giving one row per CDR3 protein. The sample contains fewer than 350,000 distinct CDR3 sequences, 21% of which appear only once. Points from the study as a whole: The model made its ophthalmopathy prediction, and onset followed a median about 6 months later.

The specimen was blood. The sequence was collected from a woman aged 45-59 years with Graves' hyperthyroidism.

Here the CDR3 reads CASSEFGTSTEAFF. The CDR3 DNA reads TGTGCCAGCAGTGAATTCGGGACCAGCACTGAAGCTTTCTTT. The chain joins TRBV2 to TRBJ1-1, with D perhaps matching TRBD1 (5 bases). Germline lookup yields CDR1 SNHLY and CDR2 FYNNEI. The CDR3 length is 14 residues. With 2 bases removed from V and 4 bases from J, the gap between germline ends came to 11 bases. Complete variable domain (other parts from reference TRBV2 and TRBJ1-1): EPEVTQTPSHQVTQMGQEVILRCVPISNHLYFYWYRQILGQKVEFLVSFYNNEISEKSEIFDDQFSVERPDGSNFTLKIRSTKLEDSAMYFCASSEFGTSTEAFFGQGTRLTVV.